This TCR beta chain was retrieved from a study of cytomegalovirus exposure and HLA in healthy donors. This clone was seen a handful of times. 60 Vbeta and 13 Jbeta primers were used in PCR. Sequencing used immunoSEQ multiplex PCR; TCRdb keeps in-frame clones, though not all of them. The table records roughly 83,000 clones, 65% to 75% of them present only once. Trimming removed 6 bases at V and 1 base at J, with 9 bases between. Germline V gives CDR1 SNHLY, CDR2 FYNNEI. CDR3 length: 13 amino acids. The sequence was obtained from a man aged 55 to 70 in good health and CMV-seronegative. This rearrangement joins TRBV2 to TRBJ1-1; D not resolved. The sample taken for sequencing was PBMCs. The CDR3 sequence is CASREVWNTEAFF. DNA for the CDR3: TGTGCCAGCAGAGAGGTCTGGAACACTGAAGCTTTCTTT.